These T cell receptor beta chains were read from a single sample in a study of blood T cell repertoires in COVID-19. Generated by immunoSEQ multiplex PCR, the TCRdb table keeps only in-frame clones and is missing some. The sample records fewer than 50,000 clones, roughly 80% being singletons. Sequenced sample: peripheral blood. These receptors all come from a man aged 45-60 years with active COVID-19. Each CDR3 is given with its conserved first and last residue. Fields, in order: J gene, V gene, CDR3 protein.

J gene: TRBJ1-2
V gene: TRBV6-1
CDR3 protein: CASSEVRVNLYGYTF

J gene: TRBJ2-3
V gene: TRBV7-9
CDR3 protein: CASSLTSGTDTQYF

J gene: TRBJ2-6
V gene: TRBV19
CDR3 protein: CASSIDARASGANVLTF

J gene: TRBJ1-3
V gene: TRBV6-6
CDR3 protein: CASSPSGTGGRPFRPGNTIYF

J gene: TRBJ2-7
V gene: TRBV27
CDR3 protein: CASSPRTGLGEQYF

J gene: TRBJ2-3
V gene: TRBV4-1
CDR3 protein: CASSQDAGIVDTQYF

J gene: TRBJ1-1
V gene: TRBV18
CDR3 protein: CASSRTTGASTEAFF

J gene: TRBJ1-4
V gene: TRBV4-3
CDR3 protein: CASSQDLAGDPNEKLFF

J gene: TRBJ2-2
V gene: TRBV5-6
CDR3 protein: CASSWTWNTGELFF

J gene: TRBJ1-3
V gene: TRBV3-1/TRBV3-2
CDR3 protein: CASSLLTGSGVNSGNTIYF

J gene: TRBJ2-7
V gene: TRBV6-6
CDR3 protein: CASGRTGANYEQYF

J gene: TRBJ1-4
V gene: TRBV18
CDR3 protein: CASSPTGASGEKLFF

J gene: TRBJ1-3
V gene: TRBV9
CDR3 protein: CASGQEAGNTIYF

J gene: TRBJ1-5
V gene: TRBV11-2
CDR3 protein: CASSPDPGGNQPQHF

J gene: TRBJ1-1
V gene: TRBV19
CDR3 protein: CASSIGHPASFF

J gene: TRBJ1-6
V gene: TRBV10-1
CDR3 protein: CASSERLGSPLHF

J gene: TRBJ2-7
V gene: TRBV20-1
CDR3 protein: CSASRQSVQYF

J gene: TRBJ2-7
V gene: TRBV5-5
CDR3 protein: CASSPFPEGAGEQYF

J gene: TRBJ2-7
V gene: TRBV28
CDR3 protein: CASSPLAGGQYEQYF

J gene: TRBJ1-1
V gene: TRBV7-8
CDR3 protein: CASSSRGPEAFF

J gene: TRBJ2-1
V gene: TRBV27
CDR3 protein: CASRLTGGSYNEQFF

J gene: TRBJ2-5
V gene: TRBV5-1
CDR3 protein: CASSSATGVETQYF

J gene: TRBJ1-4
V gene: TRBV6-5
CDR3 protein: CASSYGATATNEKLFF

J gene: TRBJ2-3
V gene: TRBV11-2
CDR3 protein: CASSLVGLRTDTQYF

J gene: TRBJ1-1
V gene: TRBV12-5
CDR3 protein: CASGLQGAGTEAFF

J gene: TRBJ2-7
V gene: TRBV4-1
CDR3 protein: CASSQDTYEQYF

J gene: TRBJ1-4
V gene: TRBV6-4
CDR3 protein: CASSDQSGEKLFF

J gene: TRBJ2-6
V gene: TRBV19
CDR3 protein: CASRKTGALSSGANVLTF

J gene: TRBJ2-1
V gene: TRBV10-3
CDR3 protein: CAISLAGGDEQFF

J gene: TRBJ1-2
V gene: TRBV19
CDR3 protein: CASSIGGQGKNYGYTF

J gene: TRBJ1-6
V gene: TRBV5-4
CDR3 protein: CASSPGGNSPLHF

J gene: TRBJ1-5
V gene: TRBV6-6
CDR3 protein: CASSFEGQPQHF

J gene: TRBJ2-5
V gene: TRBV18
CDR3 protein: CASFVGRGQETQYF

J gene: TRBJ1-2
V gene: TRBV15
CDR3 protein: CATSRDKSPIYGYTF

J gene: TRBJ1-6
V gene: TRBV25-1
CDR3 protein: CASTRGRNSPLHF

J gene: TRBJ2-2
V gene: TRBV10-3
CDR3 protein: CAISRGGVGTGELFF

J gene: TRBJ1-2
V gene: TRBV5-8
CDR3 protein: CASSFGQGASPGYTF

J gene: TRBJ2-1
V gene: TRBV7-9
CDR3 protein: CASSFGTSGGPYNEQFF

J gene: TRBJ1-4
V gene: TRBV5-1
CDR3 protein: CASSLAGQLEKLFF

J gene: TRBJ2-5
V gene: TRBV19
CDR3 protein: CASSAGGAETQYF

J gene: TRBJ2-7
V gene: TRBV18
CDR3 protein: CASSRSAADEQYF

J gene: TRBJ2-7
V gene: TRBV19
CDR3 protein: CASNKDIRAYEQYF

J gene: TRBJ2-7
V gene: TRBV7-7
CDR3 protein: CASSLGDSYEQYF

J gene: TRBJ2-7
V gene: TRBV27
CDR3 protein: CASSPRTLAYEQYF

J gene: TRBJ1-6
V gene: TRBV9
CDR3 protein: CASSAGTGFSPLHF

J gene: TRBJ1-3
V gene: TRBV12-5
CDR3 protein: CASGLVGAGRNTIYF

J gene: TRBJ1-1
V gene: TRBV6-5
CDR3 protein: CASSYGGVNTEAFF

J gene: TRBJ2-3
V gene: TRBV2
CDR3 protein: CASSGAGGTDTQYF